A selection of T cell receptor beta chains follows, all from one sample in a study of T-cell reconstitution after alpha-beta-depleted transplantation in children. Using its own MiXCR run on the PCR reads, TCRdb lists one record per CDR3 protein. The sample has a few hundred thousand distinct CDR3 sequences, roughly 6.6% seen once; the top ten hold more than 5.5%. Sample: PBMCs, taken before TCRalphabeta/CD19-depleted stem cell transplant. The receptor set was obtained from a boy aged 2 to 10 with acute lymphoblastic leukemia, due to receive a stem cell transplant. Both conserved end residues are part of each CDR3. D genes are given only for firm matches. Some rows mark clone size as missing; the rest say once, few, many or name a class of expanded clone.

J gene | V gene | D gene | clone size | CDR3 DNA | CDR3 protein
TRBJ2-2 | TRBV18 | - | few | TGTGCCAGCTCGCAGCTGGACTCGAACACCGGGGAGCTGTTTTTT | CASSQLDSNTGELFF
TRBJ1-2 | TRBV28 | - | - | TGTGCCAGCAGTCCGCAGGTCGGGGGCTATGGCTACACCTTC | CASSPQVGGYGYTF
TRBJ2-3 | TRBV27 | - | - | TGTGCCAGCAGTCTAAGGACCCAACTTTACACAGATACGCAGTATTTT | CASSLRTQLYTDTQYF
TRBJ2-1 | TRBV3-1 | - | many | TGTGCCAGCAGCCAGGCGGGCCGAATTATTAGGACCTACAATGAGCAGTTCTTC | CASSQAGRIIRTYNEQFF
TRBJ2-2 | TRBV7-2 | TRBD1 | - | TGTGCCAGCAGAGACAGGGGGTACACCGGGGAGCTGTTTTTT | CASRDRGYTGELFF
TRBJ2-7 | TRBV4-3 | TRBD2 | few | TGCGCCAGCAGCCAAGAAGGGACTAGCTTGTACGAGCAGTACTTC | CASSQEGTSLYEQYF
TRBJ2-3 | TRBV12-5 | - | many | TGTGCTAGTGGCCCGGGACAAGTCCTCACAGATACGCAGTATTTT | CASGPGQVLTDTQYF
TRBJ2-1 | TRBV7-3 | TRBD2 | few | TGTGCCAGCAGCTTAGAACTAGCGGGGAGCCTGTTCTTC | CASSLELAGSLFF
TRBJ2-3 | TRBV11-2 | - | many | TGTGCCAGCAGCTTAAGCAGGGGCGTCGGGGGTACGCAGTATTTT | CASSLSRGVGGTQYF
TRBJ1-4 | TRBV5-1 | - | many | TGCGCCAGCAGCCTGGGGGCAGCAAGTAATGAAAAACTGTTTTTT | CASSLGAASNEKLFF
TRBJ2-3 | TRBV28 | - | many | TGTGCCAGCAGTACCCAGGGACCATCAGGAGATACGCAGTATTTT | CASSTQGPSGDTQYF
TRBJ1-2 | TRBV29-1 | - | few | TGCAGCGTTGAAGGGTCGGACGAAGAGGCTGGCTACACCTTC | CSVEGSDEEAGYTF
TRBJ2-7 | TRBV29-1 | TRBD2 | - | TGCAGCGTTGAACTAGCGGGAGACTACGAGCAGTACTTC | CSVELAGDYEQYF
TRBJ1-1 | TRBV7-2 | TRBD1 | many | TGTGCCAGCACGTTAAGCCTAACAGGGGGCACTGAAGCTTTCTTT | CASTLSLTGGTEAFF
TRBJ2-2 | TRBV10-3 | TRBD2 | few | TGTGCCATCAGTGAGTCTGCGGGAGCCGCGAACACCGGGGAGCTGTTTTTT | CAISESAGAANTGELFF
TRBJ2-5 | TRBV5-1 | TRBD2 | many | TGCGCCAGCAGCTTACTAGCGGGGGGGCAAGAGACCCAGTACTTC | CASSLLAGGQETQYF
TRBJ1-6 | TRBV7-2 | - | few | TGTGCCAGCAGCTCCGGGTTGAGCTCCTATAATTCACCCCTCCACTTT | CASSSGLSSYNSPLHF
TRBJ2-3 | TRBV7-2 | - | many | TGTGCCAGCAGCGATGGCAGGGGCGGGTTCACAGATACGCAGTATTTT | CASSDGRGGFTDTQYF
TRBJ1-2 | TRBV29-1 | - | many | TGCAGCGTTGCCCCGGGGGCAGGGGACTATGGCTACACCTTC | CSVAPGAGDYGYTF
TRBJ2-3 | TRBV7-2 | - | many | TGTGCCAGCAGCCCGGTTTTGGGTACTAGCACAGATACGCAGTATTTT | CASSPVLGTSTDTQYF
TRBJ2-5 | TRBV7-2 | TRBD2 | many | TGTGCCAGCAGCTCAAGATCAGCGGGAGAGGAGACCCAGTACTTC | CASSSRSAGEETQYF
TRBJ1-1 | TRBV12-3/TRBV12-4 | - | few | TGTGCCAGCAGTGTTACCCTGGGTAACACTGAAGCTTTCTTT | CASSVTLGNTEAFF
TRBJ2-3 | TRBV4-3 | TRBD1 | many | TGCGCCAGCAGCCTCCGGGGTAGGGGGCCGGCAGATACGCAGTATTTT | CASSLRGRGPADTQYF